The T cell receptor beta chain described here comes from a study of tumor-infiltrating lymphocytes in primary liver carcinoma. Whole-study context: Between about 4 and 11 cm across, the tumors were all of stage T1-T3 N0M0.

As for this clonotype: The antigen is undetermined. The missing conserved phenylalanine or tryptophan at the end of this CDR3 makes a read error likely.

Germline DNA was also extracted, and blood RNA derived from unsorted whole blood. Preoperatively, 4 to 5 milliliters of peripheral blood were collected. Regarding the study as a whole: The bulk unsorted samples meant that CD4+ and CD8+ repertoires went uncompared. Tumor region pairs overlapped more than did tumor-adjacent and tumor-blood pairs.

Synthesis of TCR beta cDNA was carried out from around 500 ng total RNA with a constant-region primer. Three rounds of nested multiplex PCR with slightly modified ARM-PCR produced TCR beta libraries. In TCRdb, the multiplex PCR reads were re-called with MiXCR into one record per CDR3 protein. The sample has 190,000 or so distinct CDR3 sequences, almost 65% seen once; the top ten hold roughly 7%. The receptor was isolated from a woman aged 55-70 years with primary liver carcinoma and hepatitis B virus infection. What was sequenced was peripheral blood.

In DNA form, the CDR3 reads TGTGCCAGCAGTGACGGACGCAACACGAACACCAGGGAGCTGTTTTTA. It translates to CASSDGRNTNTRELFL. The rearrangement uses TRBV11-2 and TRBJ2-2; D ambiguous. The germline V gene encodes CDR1 SGHAT and CDR2 FQNNGV. The CDR3 is made up of 16 amino acids.